This T cell receptor beta chain derives from a study of graft-versus-host responses after intestinal transplantation. Looking at the study overall: Among the recipients, all got anti-thymocyte globulin induction and then tacrolimus and steroids for approximately 3 years. The study, taken as a whole, reports: Elevated graft-versus-host to host-versus-graft clonal ratios in allografts were recorded for patients with graft-donor T cell macrochimerism. Detection of GvH clones occurred in recipient marrow, and some had their first appearance in ileum or blood.

This CDR3 region has 15 residues. The germline V gene has CDR1 MDHEN and CDR2 SYDVKM. V gave up 4 bases and J gave up 0 bases, with 12 bases separating them. Sorting after the reaction isolated proliferating CFSE-low CD3+CD4+ and CD3+CD8+ responders. Using immunoSEQ multiplex PCR, the repertoire was profiled, and TCRdb retains in-frame clones only, with some absent. The sample lists several thousand clones, about 24% occurring once. This clone was seen a few times. This chain joins TRBV28 and TRBJ1-1; tentative D call: TRBD1 (5 bases). This TCR was recovered from a human patient who received an intestinal transplant. The sample was alloreactive CD4+ T cells from a mixed lymphocyte reaction culture, taken before intestinal transplant. Subset denoted: CFSE-low proliferating T cells sorted from roughly 6-day pre-transplant mixed lymphocyte reaction (GvH or HvG direction). CDR3 DNA sequence: TGTGCCAGCAGTTCTTCAGGGAGGATGAACACTGAAGCTTTCTTT. It is translated as CASSSSGRMNTEAFF. The full variable domain, its missing parts supplied by reference TRBV28 and TRBJ1-1, is DVKVTQSSRYLVKRTGEKVFLECVQDMDHENMFWYRQDPGLGLRLIYFSYDVKMKEKGDIPEGYSVSREKKERFSLILESASTNQTSMYLCASSSSGRMNTEAFFGQGTRLTVV.